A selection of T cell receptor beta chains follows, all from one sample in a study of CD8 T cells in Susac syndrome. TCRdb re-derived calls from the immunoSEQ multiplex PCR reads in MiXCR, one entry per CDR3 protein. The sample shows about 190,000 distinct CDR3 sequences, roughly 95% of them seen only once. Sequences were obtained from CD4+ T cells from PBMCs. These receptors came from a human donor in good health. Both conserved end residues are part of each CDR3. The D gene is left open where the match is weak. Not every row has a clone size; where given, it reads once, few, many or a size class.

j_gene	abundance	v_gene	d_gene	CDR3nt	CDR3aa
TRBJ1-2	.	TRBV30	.	TGTGCCTGGAGTGAGGGCGATGGCTATGGCTACACCTTC	CAWSEGDGYGYTF
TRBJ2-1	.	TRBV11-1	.	TGTGCCAGCAGCCGCGCCGGGCTAGTTCCATCTGAGCAGTTCTTC	CASSRAGLVPSEQFF
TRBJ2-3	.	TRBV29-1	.	TGCAGCGTCCCCCTCAATACAGATACGCAGTATTTT	CSVPLNTDTQYF
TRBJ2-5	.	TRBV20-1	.	TGCAGTGCTAGAGCGGAGGGCGGGGAGACCCAGTACTTC	CSARAEGGETQYF
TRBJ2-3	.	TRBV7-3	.	TGTGCCAGCAGCTCGACTAGACGTGCCGATACGCAGTATTTT	CASSSTRRADTQYF
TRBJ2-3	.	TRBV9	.	TGTGCCAGCAGCGCCCGACCCTACACAGATACGCAGTATTTT	CASSARPYTDTQYF
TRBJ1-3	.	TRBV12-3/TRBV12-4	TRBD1	TGTGCCAGCAGCCCCATACAGGGGGCATCTGGAAACACCATATATTTT	CASSPIQGASGNTIYF
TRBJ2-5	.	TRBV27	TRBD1	TGTGCCAGCAGAGAAATCGACAGGGCGGAGGAGACCCAGTACTTC	CASREIDRAEETQYF
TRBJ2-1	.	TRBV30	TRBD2	TGTGCCTGGACTAGGGGACTAGCGGGAGCGGGAGAGCAGTTCTTC	CAWTRGLAGAGEQFF
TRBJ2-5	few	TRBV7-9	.	TGTGCCAGCAGCTCGCAGGGGACCCAGTACTTC	CASSSQGTQYF
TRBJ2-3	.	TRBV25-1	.	TGTGCCAGCAGTGTTTTGGCACTACCGGGGCACACAGATACGCAGTATTTT	CASSVLALPGHTDTQYF
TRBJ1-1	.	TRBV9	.	TGTGCCAGCAGCGTAGTACAATCCAACACTGAAGCTTTCTTT	CASSVVQSNTEAFF
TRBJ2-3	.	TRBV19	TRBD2	TGTGCCAGTAGTATTCGTGCGGGAGGGAGCACAGATACGCAGTATTTT	CASSIRAGGSTDTQYF
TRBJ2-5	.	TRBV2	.	TGTGCCAGCAGGGAGGAAGTTACACAAGAGACCCAGTACTTC	CASREEVTQETQYF
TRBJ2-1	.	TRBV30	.	TGTGCCTGGAGTGTACGTTCCCAGAGCTCCTACAATGAGCAGTTCTTC	CAWSVRSQSSYNEQFF
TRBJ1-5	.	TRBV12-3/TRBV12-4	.	TGTGCCAGCAGCCGGGGAACAGGTATATGGGGTCAGCCCCAGCATTTT	CASSRGTGIWGQPQHF
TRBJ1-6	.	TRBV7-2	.	TGTGCCAGCAGCCCGACAGTCAATTCACCCCTCCACTTT	CASSPTVNSPLHF
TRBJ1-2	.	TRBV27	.	TGTGCCAGCAGTTTTGCAGGGAACAATGGCTACACCTTC	CASSFAGNNGYTF
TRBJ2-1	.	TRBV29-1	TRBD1	TGCAGCGTTGGCCGGACAGGCAACTACAATGAGCAGTTCTTC	CSVGRTGNYNEQFF
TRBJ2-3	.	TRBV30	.	TGTGCCTGGAGAATGGCAATTAGCACAGATACGCAGTATTTT	CAWRMAISTDTQYF
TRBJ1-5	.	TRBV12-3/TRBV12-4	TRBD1	TGTGCCAGCAGTTCGACAGGGGGCAGACAGCCCCAGCATTTT	CASSSTGGRQPQHF
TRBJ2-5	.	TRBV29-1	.	TGCAGCGTTCGGCTCATGATTGTGGAGACCCAGTACTTC	CSVRLMIVETQYF
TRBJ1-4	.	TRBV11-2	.	TGTGCCAGCAGCTTAGTCGGCGCTAATGAAAAACTGTTTTTT	CASSLVGANEKLFF
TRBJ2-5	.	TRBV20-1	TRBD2	TGCAGTGCTGGGACTAGCGGGGGTCAAGAGACCCAGTACTTC	CSAGTSGGQETQYF
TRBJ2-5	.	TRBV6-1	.	TGTGCCAGCAGTCGACGAACCACTGGACTGGAGAAAGAGACCCAGTACTTC	CASSRRTTGLEKETQYF
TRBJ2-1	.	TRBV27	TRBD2	TGTGCCAGCAGTTTTACACTAGCGGGAGACGGTGAGCAGTTCTTC	CASSFTLAGDGEQFF
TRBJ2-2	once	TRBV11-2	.	TGTGCCAGTATAAGGTCAGGGAACACCGGGGAGCTGTTTTTT	CASIRSGNTGELFF
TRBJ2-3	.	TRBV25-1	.	TGTGCCAGCAGTGAACAAGAATCCGATACGCAGTATTTT	CASSEQESDTQYF
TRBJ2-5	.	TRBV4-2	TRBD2	TGTGCCAGCAGCCAGGGACTAGCGGGAGGGCAAGAGACCCAGTACTTC	CASSQGLAGGQETQYF
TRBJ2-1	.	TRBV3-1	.	TGTGCCAGCAGCGGCGCGACTAGGAGCTCCTACAATGAGCAGTTCTTC	CASSGATRSSYNEQFF
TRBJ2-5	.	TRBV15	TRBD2	TGTGCCACCAGCAGAGGACTAGCGGGGGGTGAAGAGACCCAGTACTTC	CATSRGLAGGEETQYF